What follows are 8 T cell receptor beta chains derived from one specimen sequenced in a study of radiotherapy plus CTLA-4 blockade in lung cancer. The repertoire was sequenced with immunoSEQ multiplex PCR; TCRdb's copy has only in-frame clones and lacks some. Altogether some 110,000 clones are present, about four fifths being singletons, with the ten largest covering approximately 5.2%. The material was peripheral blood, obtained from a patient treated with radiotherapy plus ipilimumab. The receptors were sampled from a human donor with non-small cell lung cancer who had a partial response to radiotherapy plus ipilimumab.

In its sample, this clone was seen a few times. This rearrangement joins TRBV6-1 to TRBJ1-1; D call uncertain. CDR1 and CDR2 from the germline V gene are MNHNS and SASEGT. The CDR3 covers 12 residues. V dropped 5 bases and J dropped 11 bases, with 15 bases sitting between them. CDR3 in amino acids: CASSSLNSGAFF. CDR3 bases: TGTGCCAGCAGTTCCTTGAACTCCGGGGCTTTCTTT.

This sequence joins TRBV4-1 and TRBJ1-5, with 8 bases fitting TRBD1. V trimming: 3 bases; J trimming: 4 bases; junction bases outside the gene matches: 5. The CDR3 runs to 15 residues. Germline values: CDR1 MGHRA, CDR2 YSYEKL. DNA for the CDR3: TGCGCCAGCAGCCAGTTCACAGGGGGAAATCAGCCCCAGCATTTT. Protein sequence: CASSQFTGGNQPQHF.

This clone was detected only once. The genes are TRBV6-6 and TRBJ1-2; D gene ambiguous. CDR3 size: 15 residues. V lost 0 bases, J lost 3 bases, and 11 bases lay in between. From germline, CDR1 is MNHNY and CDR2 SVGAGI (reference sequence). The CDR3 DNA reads TGTGCCAGCAGTTACTCGAGAGGGTTAGACTATGGCTACACCTTC. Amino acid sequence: CASSYSRGLDYGYTF.

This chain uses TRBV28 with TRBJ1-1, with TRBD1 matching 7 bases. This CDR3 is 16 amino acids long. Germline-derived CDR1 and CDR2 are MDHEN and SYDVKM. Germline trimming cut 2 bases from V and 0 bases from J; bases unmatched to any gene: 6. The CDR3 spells CASSLAKTGLNTEAFF. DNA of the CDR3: TGTGCCAGCAGTTTAGCAAAGACAGGGCTGAACACTGAAGCTTTCTTT.

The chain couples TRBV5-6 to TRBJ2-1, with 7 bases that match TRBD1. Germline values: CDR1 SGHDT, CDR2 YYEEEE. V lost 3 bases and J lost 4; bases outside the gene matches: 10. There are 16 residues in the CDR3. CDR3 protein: CASSSYRGEGYNEQFF. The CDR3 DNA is TGTGCCAGCAGCTCTTACAGGGGCGAAGGGTACAATGAGCAGTTCTTC.

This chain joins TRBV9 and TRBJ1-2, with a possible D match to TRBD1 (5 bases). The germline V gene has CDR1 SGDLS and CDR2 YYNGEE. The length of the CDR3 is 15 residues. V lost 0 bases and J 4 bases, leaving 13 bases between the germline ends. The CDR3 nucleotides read TGTGCCAGCAGCGTAGAGAACAGGCCCTCCTATGGCTACACCTTC. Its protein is CASSVENRPSYGYTF.

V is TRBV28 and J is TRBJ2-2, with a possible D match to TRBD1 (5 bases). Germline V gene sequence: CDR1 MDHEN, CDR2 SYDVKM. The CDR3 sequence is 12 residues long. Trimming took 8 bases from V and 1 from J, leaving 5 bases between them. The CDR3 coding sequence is TGTGCCAGCGACAGGAACACCGGGGAGCTGTTTTTT. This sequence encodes CASDRNTGELFF.

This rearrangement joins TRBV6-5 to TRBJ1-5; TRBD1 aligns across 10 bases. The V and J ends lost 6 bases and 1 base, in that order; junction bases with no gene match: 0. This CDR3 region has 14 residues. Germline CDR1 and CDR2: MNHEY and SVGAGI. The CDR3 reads CASRGQGSNQPQHF. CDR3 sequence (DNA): TGTGCCAGCAGGGGACAGGGGAGCAATCAGCCCCAGCATTTT.